This TCR beta chain was recovered during a study of blood T cells in healthy people across ages. Study-wide results and caveats: Estimates drawn from one million T cells were deemed to understate diversity.

In terms of origin and age, donors were healthy Caucasian individuals from Russia aged 6 to 90. The germline CDR1 and CDR2 sequences are MDHEN and SYDVKM. The V end was cut by 8 bases, the J end by 0 bases, with 9 bases between. This CDR3 has 13 residues. Then a second PCR, running roughly 6 to 12 cycles, was carried out with a sample-barcoded 5' primer and a J-beta primer mix. A template-switch adaptor containing 12 random nucleotides labeled each cDNA molecule. In TCRdb, the 5' RACE reads were re-called with MiXCR into one record per CDR3 protein. The sample lists hundreds of thousands of distinct CDR3 sequences, under 45% occurring once. A note on this clonotype: As yet, its antigen is unknown.

The sequence came from a man in his fifties or sixties in good health. The sample comprised blood. This chain joins TRBV28 and TRBJ2-3; D not resolved. The CDR3 coding sequence is TGTGCCAGCGTCCGTAGTAGCACAGATACGCAGTATTTT. Residues: CASVRSSTDTQYF. Filled out from reference TRBV28 and TRBJ2-3, the complete variable domain reads DVKVTQSSRYLVKRTGEKVFLECVQDMDHENMFWYRQDPGLGLRLIYFSYDVKMKEKGDIPEGYSVSREKKERFSLILESASTNQTSMYLCASVRSSTDTQYFGPGTRLTVL.